This entry lists 12 T cell receptor beta chains sequenced from one sample in a study of blood T cell repertoires in COVID-19 (TCRdb year 2020). The library was made by the immunoSEQ multiplex PCR assay. This immuneACCESS table, as held by TCRdb, lists in-frame sequences with V and J called but not all clones. Of the missing ones, under half trace to an unresolved V gene in checked studies; the others have no known cause. This sample lists about 190,000 clones; 79% were detected once. The top ten constitute 17% of the sample. Sequencing used peripheral blood. The receptors shown here come from a man between 60 and 70 years old with active or convalescent COVID-19.

CDR3 DNA: TGTGCCATCAGTGAGCGAGGGGGCGATGGCTACACCTTC. It codes for CAISERGGDGYTF. The V call is TRBV10-3, the J call TRBJ1-2, with 7 bases matching TRBD1. The germline CDR1 and CDR2 sequences are ENHRY and SYGVKD. CDR3 size: 13 residues. Unmatched junction bases numbered 3, after V lost 2 bases and J lost 6 bases.

The V and J genes are TRBV7-2 and TRBJ2-7; TRBD2 aligns across 10 bases. V lost 2 bases to trimming and J lost 2 bases; unmatched junction nucleotides: 3. The germline V gene encodes CDR1 SGHTA and CDR2 FQGNSA. The CDR3 spans 15 residues. CDR3 DNA: TGTGCCAGCAGCTTAACTAGCGGGATGACCTACGAGCAGTACTTC. It encodes CASSLTSGMTYEQYF.

V is TRBV7-9 and J is TRBJ2-7; D possibly corresponds to TRBD2 (6 bases). Germline-derived CDR1 and CDR2 are SEHNR and FQNEAQ (reference sequence). The V end was cut by 5 bases, the J end by 7 bases, with 18 bases between. The CDR3 is 14 residues long. The CDR3: CASSPRDSAVEQYF. The CDR3 nucleotides are TGTGCCAGCAGCCCCCGGGACTCGGCAGTAGAGCAGTACTTC.

The J gene is TRBJ1-1, the V gene TRBV27; no reliable D call. There are 14 residues in the CDR3. Germline CDR1 is MNHEY and CDR2 is SMNVEV (reference sequence). Trimming removed 4 bases from V and 0 bases from J, with 9 bases in between. The CDR3, as DNA: TGTGCCAGCAGTTGGACTGTCATGAACACTGAAGCTTTCTTT. It encodes CASSWTVMNTEAFF.

The genes are TRBV18 and TRBJ2-1; tentatively, D is TRBD2 (7 bases). The CDR3 consists of 16 residues. Trimming removed 6 bases from V and 6 bases from J, with 21 bases in between. Germline V gives CDR1 KGHSH, CDR2 LQKENI. CDR3 coding DNA: TGTGCCAGCTCCCCCCCCGGGGGGCGGTTAGGCAATGAGCAGTTCTTC. Translating it yields CASSPPGGRLGNEQFF.

This chain links TRBV7-9 with TRBJ1-2; D uncertain. Germline V CDR1 and CDR2: SEHNR, FQNEAQ (reference sequence). The CDR3 length is 14 residues. Between the trimmed V and J ends, which lost 3 bases and 8 bases, there was a span of 16 bases. CDR3 sequence (DNA): TGTGCCAGCAGCTTGCTTGCGGGTACGAGCGGCTACACCTTC. This codes for CASSLLAGTSGYTF.

The table lists this clone with a count of one. The chain combines TRBV27 with TRBJ2-7; 8 bases align to TRBD2. The CDR3 runs to 13 residues. Germline V lookup: CDR1 MNHEY, CDR2 SMNVEV (reference sequence). The V gene end was trimmed by 6 bases and the J gene end by 6 bases; junction bases not matched to a gene: 7. DNA for the CDR3: TGTGCCAGCAGCATAAGCGGGAGTAGCGAGCAGTACTTC. This translates into CASSISGSSEQYF.

V is TRBV6-6 and J is TRBJ1-1; D is perhaps TRBD1 (5 bases). V dropped 2 bases and J dropped 1 base, with 11 bases sitting between them. In germline, CDR1 is MNHNY, CDR2 SVGAGI (reference sequence). CDR3 size: 15 residues. CDR3 nucleotides: TGTGCCAGCAGTTACGGGGGAGGGCAGAACACTGAAGCTTTCTTT. This codes for CASSYGGGQNTEAFF.

CDR3 sequence: CASSQTLDRWSNQPQHF. CDR3 DNA: TGCGCCAGCAGTCAAACCCTAGACAGGTGGAGCAATCAGCCCCAGCATTTT. The V gene is TRBV23-1, the J gene TRBJ1-5; possibly TRBD1 for D (6 bases). TRBV23-1 is an ORF, with its function uncertain. This CDR3 is built from 17 residues. Trimming removed 2 bases at V and 1 base at J, with 15 bases between.

CDR3 amino acids: CASSLQVYNSPLHF. CDR3 nucleotides: TGTGCCAGCAGCCTACAGGTTTATAATTCACCCCTCCACTTT. The chain recombines TRBV3-1 (or the pseudogene TRBV3-2) with TRBJ1-6; D may be TRBD1 (5 bases). The germline V gene encodes CDR1 LGHDT and CDR2 YNNKEL (reference sequence). Trimming took off 4 bases at V and 4 bases at J, with 8 bases between the two ends. This CDR3 region has 14 residues.

The J gene is TRBJ2-5, the V gene TRBV6-5, with TRBD1 identical over 9 bases. CDR3 size: 13 residues. J gave up 4 bases and V 6 bases, and 3 bases lay outside the gene matches. CDR1 is MNHEY and CDR2 is SVGAGI in the germline V gene. The CDR3 sequence: CASRTGGRETQYF. CDR3 nucleotides: TGTGCCAGCAGGACAGGGGGGAGAGAGACCCAGTACTTC.

The rearrangement links TRBV3-1 (or the pseudogene TRBV3-2) to TRBJ1-6, with D possibly TRBD1 on 6 matching bases. The V end was cut by 3 bases, the J end by 9 bases, with 15 bases between. Germline CDR1 LGHDT, CDR2 YNNKEL (reference sequence). The CDR3 spans 15 residues. For the CDR3, the DNA is TGTGCCAGCAGCCAGGGACCACAGGGTACTTCACCCCTCCACTTT. Protein sequence: CASSQGPQGTSPLHF.